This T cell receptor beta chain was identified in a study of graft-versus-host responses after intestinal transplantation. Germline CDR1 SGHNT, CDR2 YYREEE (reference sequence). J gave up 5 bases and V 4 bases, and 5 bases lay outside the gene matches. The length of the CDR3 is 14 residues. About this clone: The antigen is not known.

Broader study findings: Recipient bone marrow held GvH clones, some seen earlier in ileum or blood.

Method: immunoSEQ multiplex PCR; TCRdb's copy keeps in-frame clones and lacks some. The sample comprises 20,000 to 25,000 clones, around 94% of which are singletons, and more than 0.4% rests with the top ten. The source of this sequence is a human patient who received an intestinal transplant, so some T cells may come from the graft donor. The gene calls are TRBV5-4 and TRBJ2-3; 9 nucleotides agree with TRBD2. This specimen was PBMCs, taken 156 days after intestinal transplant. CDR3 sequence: CASSPRGGQDTQYF. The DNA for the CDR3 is TGTGCCAGCAGCCCGCGGGGGGGCCAAGATACGCAGTATTTT.